Listed here is a single T cell receptor beta chain. The sample is drawn from a study of patients and donors after allogeneic stem cell transplantation. The trim removed 3 bases at V and 6 bases at J, leaving 2 bases unmatched. The CDR3 has 13 residues. Looked up from germline, CDR1 is SGDLS and CDR2 is YYNGEE. Using its own MiXCR run on the RT-PCR reads, TCRdb lists one record per CDR3 protein. Among approximately 200,000 distinct CDR3 sequences listed, over 30% were seen once. This receptor was identified in a human donor who was either an allogeneic HSCT recipient or a stem cell or donor lymphocyte infusion donor (not recorded which). It is not recorded whose cells these are; they may come from a transplant donor. The J gene is TRBJ1-4, the V gene TRBV9; 7 bases agree with TRBD1. The sample consisted of blood, either unsorted or a sorted T cell fraction (not recorded which). The CDR3 loop reads CASSGGGHEKLFF. The CDR3 nucleotides are TGTGCCAGCAGCGGAGGGGGCCATGAAAAACTGTTTTTT.